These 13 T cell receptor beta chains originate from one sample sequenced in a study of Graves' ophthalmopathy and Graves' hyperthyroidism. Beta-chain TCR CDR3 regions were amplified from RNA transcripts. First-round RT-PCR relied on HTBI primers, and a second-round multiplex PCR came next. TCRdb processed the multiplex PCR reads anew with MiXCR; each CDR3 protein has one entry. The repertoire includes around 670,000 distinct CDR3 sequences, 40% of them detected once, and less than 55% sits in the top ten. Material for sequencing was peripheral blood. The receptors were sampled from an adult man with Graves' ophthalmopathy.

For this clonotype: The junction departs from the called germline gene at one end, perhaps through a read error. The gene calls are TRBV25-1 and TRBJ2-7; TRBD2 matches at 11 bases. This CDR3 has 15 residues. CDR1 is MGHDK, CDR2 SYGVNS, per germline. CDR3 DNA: TGTGCCAGTAGTGTGACTAGCGGGAACTCCTACGAGCAGTACTTC. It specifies CASSVTSGNSYEQYF.

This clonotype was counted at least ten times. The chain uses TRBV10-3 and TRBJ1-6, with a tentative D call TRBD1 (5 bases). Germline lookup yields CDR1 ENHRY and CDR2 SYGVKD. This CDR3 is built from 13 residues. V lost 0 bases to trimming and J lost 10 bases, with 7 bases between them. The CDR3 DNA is TGTGCCATCAGTGAGTCACGGGGCTCACCCCTCCACTTT. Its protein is CAISESRGSPLHF.

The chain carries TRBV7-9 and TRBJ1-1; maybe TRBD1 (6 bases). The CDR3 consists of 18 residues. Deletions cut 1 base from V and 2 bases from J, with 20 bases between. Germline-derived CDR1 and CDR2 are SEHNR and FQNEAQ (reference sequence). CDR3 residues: CASSLGGAVSTPNTEAFF. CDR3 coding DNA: TGTGCCAGCAGCTTAGGGGGGGCAGTCTCTACCCCCAACACTGAAGCTTTCTTT.

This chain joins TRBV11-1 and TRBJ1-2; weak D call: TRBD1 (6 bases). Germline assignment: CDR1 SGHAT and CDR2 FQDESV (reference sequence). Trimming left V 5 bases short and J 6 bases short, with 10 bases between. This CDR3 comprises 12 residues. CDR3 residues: CASSRTVNGYTF. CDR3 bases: TGTGCCAGCAGCCGGACAGTTAATGGCTACACCTTC. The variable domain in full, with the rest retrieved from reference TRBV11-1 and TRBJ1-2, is EAEVAQSPRYKITEKSQAVAFWCDPISGHATLYWYRQILGQGPELLVQFQDESVVDDSQLPKDRFSAERLKGVDSTLKIQPAELGDSAMYLCASSRTVNGYTFGSGTRLTVV.

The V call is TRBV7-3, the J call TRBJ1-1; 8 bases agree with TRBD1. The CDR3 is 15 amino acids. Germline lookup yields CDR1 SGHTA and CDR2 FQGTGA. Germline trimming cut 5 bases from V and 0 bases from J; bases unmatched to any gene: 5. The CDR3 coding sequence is TGTGCCAGCAGCCCAGGGGGCTTTGTGAACACTGAAGCTTTCTTT. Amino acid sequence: CASSPGGFVNTEAFF.

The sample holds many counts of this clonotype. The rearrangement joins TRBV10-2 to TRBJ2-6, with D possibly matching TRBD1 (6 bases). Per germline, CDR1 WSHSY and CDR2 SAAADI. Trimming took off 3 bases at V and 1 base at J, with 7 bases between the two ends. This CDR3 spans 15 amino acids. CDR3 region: CASSDDRSGANVLTF. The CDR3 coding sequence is TGCGCCAGCAGTGACGACAGGTCTGGGGCCAACGTCCTGACTTTC.

The CDR3 DNA follows: TGTGCCATCAGTGAGGTAGCGGGAGGTGGAAAACTGTTTTTT. Residues: CAISEVAGGGKLFF. The genes are TRBV10-3 and TRBJ1-4; D call uncertain. The length of the CDR3 is 14 residues. Germline CDR1 is ENHRY and CDR2 is SYGVKD. Trimming removed 2 bases at V and 10 bases at J, with 14 bases between.

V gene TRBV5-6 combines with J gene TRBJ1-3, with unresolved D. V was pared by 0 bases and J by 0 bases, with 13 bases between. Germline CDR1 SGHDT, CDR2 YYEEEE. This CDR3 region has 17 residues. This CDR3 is CASSLVVSSNSGNTIYF. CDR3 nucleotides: TGTGCCAGCAGCTTGGTGGTCAGCTCTAACTCTGGAAACACCATATATTTT.

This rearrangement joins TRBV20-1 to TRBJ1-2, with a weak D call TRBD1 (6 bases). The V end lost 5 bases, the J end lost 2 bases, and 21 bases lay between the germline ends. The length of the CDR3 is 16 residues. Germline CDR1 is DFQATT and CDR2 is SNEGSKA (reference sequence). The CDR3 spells CSAGGGTGGGNYGYTF. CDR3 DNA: TGCAGTGCTGGCGGCGGGACGGGAGGGGGAAACTATGGCTACACCTTC.

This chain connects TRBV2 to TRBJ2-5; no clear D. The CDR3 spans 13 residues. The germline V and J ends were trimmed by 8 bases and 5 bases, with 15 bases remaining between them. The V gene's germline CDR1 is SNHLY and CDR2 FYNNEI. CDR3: CASLASPRETQYF. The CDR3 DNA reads TGTGCCAGCTTGGCTTCTCCCCGGGAGACCCAGTACTTC.

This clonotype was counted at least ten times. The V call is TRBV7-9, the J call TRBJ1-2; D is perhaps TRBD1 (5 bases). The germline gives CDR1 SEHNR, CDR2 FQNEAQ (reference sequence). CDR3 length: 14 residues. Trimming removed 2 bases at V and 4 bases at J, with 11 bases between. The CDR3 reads CASSLLGPGYGYTF. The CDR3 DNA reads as TGTGCCAGCAGCTTATTGGGACCCGGCTATGGCTACACCTTC.

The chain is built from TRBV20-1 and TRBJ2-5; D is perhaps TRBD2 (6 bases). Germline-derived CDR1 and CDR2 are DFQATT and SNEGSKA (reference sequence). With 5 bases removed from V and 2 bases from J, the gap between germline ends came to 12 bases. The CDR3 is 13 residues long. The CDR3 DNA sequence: TGCAGTGCTGGAGGGAGCCGACAAGAGACCCAGTACTTC. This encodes CSAGGSRQETQYF.

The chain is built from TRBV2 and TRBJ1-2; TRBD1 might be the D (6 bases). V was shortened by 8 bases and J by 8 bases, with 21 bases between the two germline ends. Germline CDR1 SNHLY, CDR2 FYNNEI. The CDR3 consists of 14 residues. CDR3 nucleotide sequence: TGTGCCAGCCAAAATACAGGGTCGCCTGGGGGCTACACCTTC. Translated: CASQNTGSPGGYTF.